Listed below are T cell receptor beta chains from one sample, sequenced in a study of blood T cell repertoires in COVID-19. Here immunoSEQ multiplex PCR was the method, and the copy in TCRdb shows in-frame clones only, minus some. The sample lists around 300,000 clones, over 85% occurring once. Sequenced sample: PBMCs or T cells enriched from blood (not recorded which). These receptors were obtained from a woman aged 30 to 39 who had recovered from COVID-19. Both conserved end residues are part of each CDR3. The order of the fields is V gene, J gene, D gene, clone size, CDR3 protein, CDR3 DNA. The D gene is left open where the match is weak. Clone size, where shown, is once, few, many, or a class for clones that have expanded.

TRBV5-1,TRBJ1-5,TRBD1,once,CASSPGQGDQPQHF,TGCGCCAGCAGCCCGGGACAGGGCGATCAGCCCCAGCATTTT
TRBV6-5,TRBJ2-7,TRBD1,NA,CASSLSGQQNYEQYF,TGTGCCAGCAGCTTATCGGGACAGCAAAACTACGAGCAGTACTTC
TRBV13,TRBJ1-1,NA,NA,CASSVRVGGRVTEAFF,TGTGCCAGCAGCGTCCGGGTCGGAGGGCGCGTCACTGAAGCTTTCTTT
TRBV12-5,TRBJ2-1,TRBD2,NA,CASGLTILAGLYNEQFF,TGTGCTAGTGGTTTGACGATCCTAGCGGGACTCTACAATGAGCAGTTCTTC
TRBV18,TRBJ1-4,TRBD1,NA,CASSPSSGGANEKLFF,TGTGCCAGCTCACCATCCTCAGGGGGCGCAAATGAAAAACTGTTTTTT
TRBV3-1/TRBV3-2,TRBJ2-7,TRBD2,few,CASSLVAGGTSYEQYF,TGTGCCAGCAGCCTCGTAGCGGGAGGGACCTCCTACGAGCAGTACTTC
TRBV27,TRBJ2-1,NA,few,CASSHMAGNEQFF,TGTGCCAGCTCTCATATGGCAGGCAATGAGCAGTTCTTC
TRBV28,TRBJ2-3,NA,NA,CASMVAGYTDTQYF,TGTGCCAGCATGGTGGCGGGGTACACAGATACGCAGTATTTT
TRBV30,TRBJ1-1,NA,NA,CAWSRGQFYTEAFF,TGTGCCTGGAGTCGAGGACAGTTCTACACTGAAGCTTTCTTT
TRBV29-1,TRBJ1-2,NA,NA,CSVRTPYGYTF,TGCAGCGTTCGGACACCATATGGCTACACCTTC
TRBV28,TRBJ1-5,NA,few,CASTPTHISNQPQHF,TGTGCCAGCACCCCAACTCATATTAGCAATCAGCCCCAGCATTTT
TRBV5-1,TRBJ2-2,TRBD2,NA,CASSSIPGLAGGTGELFF,TGCGCCAGCAGCTCGATCCCGGGACTAGCGGGAGGAACCGGGGAGCTGTTTTTT
TRBV10-3,TRBJ1-3,NA,NA,CAISESGGDSGNTIYF,TGTGCCATCAGTGAGTCAGGGGGGGACTCTGGAAACACCATATATTTT
TRBV7-2,TRBJ2-7,NA,NA,CASSSTLAAGYYEQYF,TGTGCCAGCAGCTCCACACTAGCAGCGGGTTACTACGAGCAGTACTTC
TRBV30,TRBJ1-3,NA,NA,CAWTLTGSGNTIYF,TGTGCCTGGACCCTCACAGGGTCCGGAAACACCATATATTTT
TRBV5-1,TRBJ2-2,TRBD1,NA,CASSWDRATGELFF,TGCGCCAGCAGCTGGGACAGGGCGACCGGGGAGCTGTTTTTT
TRBV4-1,TRBJ2-7,NA,NA,CASSQVGGSDYEQYF,TGCGCCAGCAGCCAAGTAGGCGGTAGCGACTACGAGCAGTACTTC
TRBV5-6,TRBJ1-6,TRBD1,NA,CASSFGQGVGISPLHF,TGTGCCAGCAGTTTCGGACAGGGGGTTGGGATTTCACCCCTCCACTTT
TRBV7-2,TRBJ2-7,TRBD2,NA,CASSHTSVPTYEQYF,TGTGCCAGCAGCCACACTAGCGTCCCGACCTACGAGCAGTACTTC
TRBV5-1,TRBJ2-2,NA,NA,CASSGRTENTGELFF,TGCGCCAGCAGCGGGAGGACCGAAAACACCGGGGAGCTGTTTTTT
TRBV6-5,TRBJ2-2,NA,NA,CASSYPAGPLFF,TGTGCCAGCAGTTACCCAGCAGGGCCGCTGTTTTTT
TRBV12-3/TRBV12-4,TRBJ1-5,TRBD1,NA,CASRSSTGLQHF,TGTGCCAGCCGTAGCTCGACAGGGCTCCAGCATTTT
TRBV6-5,TRBJ1-2,TRBD1,NA,CASRKQGAYTF,TGTGCCAGCAGAAAACAGGGGGCATACACCTTC
TRBV5-4,TRBJ1-4,NA,NA,CASSLAPEYATNEKLFF,TGTGCCAGCAGCTTGGCCCCAGAATATGCAACTAATGAAAAACTGTTTTTT
TRBV5-5,TRBJ2-3,TRBD2,NA,CASSDTSGSTDTQYF,TGTGCCAGCAGCGACACTAGCGGATCCACAGATACGCAGTATTTT
TRBV5-4,TRBJ1-2,NA,NA,CASSLFQGNYGYTF,TGTGCCAGCAGCTTGTTTCAGGGGAACTATGGCTACACCTTC
TRBV4-3,TRBJ2-7,TRBD1,NA,CASSQESGQGAWEQYF,TGCGCCAGCAGCCAAGAATCGGGACAGGGGGCATGGGAGCAGTACTTC
TRBV18,TRBJ2-5,TRBD2,NA,CASSPWEGETQYF,TGTGCCAGCTCACCGTGGGAGGGGGAGACCCAGTACTTC
TRBV29-1,TRBJ2-3,TRBD2,NA,CSVVNPLRGAGRSDTQYF,TGCAGCGTTGTGAATCCTCTGCGGGGAGCGGGACGGTCGGATACGCAGTATTTT
TRBV18,TRBJ2-2,NA,NA,CASSPPGVANTGELFF,TGTGCCAGCTCACCACCCGGAGTCGCGAACACCGGGGAGCTGTTTTTT
TRBV5-1,TRBJ2-7,NA,NA,CASSLDGQRTYEQYF,TGCGCCAGCAGCTTGGATGGGCAGAGAACCTACGAGCAGTACTTC
TRBV5-1,TRBJ2-7,TRBD2,NA,CASSSSGSSYEQYF,TGCGCCAGCAGCTCTAGCGGGAGCTCCTACGAGCAGTACTTC
TRBV19,TRBJ1-1,NA,NA,CASSIGGRVVNTEAFF,TGTGCCAGTAGTATAGGGGGGAGGGTGGTGAACACTGAAGCTTTCTTT
TRBV30,TRBJ1-6,NA,few,CAWRTDNSPLHF,TGTGCCTGGAGGACAGACAATTCACCCCTCCACTTT
TRBV2,TRBJ1-2,NA,NA,CASLQTRGYGYTF,TGTGCCAGCCTACAAACCCGGGGGTATGGCTACACCTTC
TRBV19,TRBJ1-1,NA,NA,CASSIFQGRTEAFF,TGTGCCAGTAGTATATTCCAGGGTCGGACTGAAGCTTTCTTT
TRBV6-5,TRBJ1-2,NA,few,CASSSEYYGYTF,TGTGCCAGCAGTTCGGAGTACTATGGCTACACCTTC
TRBV27,TRBJ1-1,TRBD1,NA,CASSPYRGWTEAFF,TGTGCCAGCAGTCCGTACAGGGGGTGGACTGAAGCTTTCTTT
TRBV4-2,TRBJ2-7,TRBD2,NA,CASSQTFGTSGTYEQYF,TGTGCCAGCAGCCAGACTTTCGGGACTAGCGGAACCTACGAGCAGTACTTC
TRBV4-3,TRBJ1-2,TRBD1,once,CASSLTTGAGYTF,TGCGCCAGCAGCCTCACGACAGGGGCCGGCTACACCTTC
TRBV5-6,TRBJ2-7,TRBD1,NA,CASSWGTGAFYEQYF,TGTGCCAGCAGCTGGGGGACAGGGGCGTTCTACGAGCAGTACTTC
TRBV27,TRBJ1-2,TRBD1,NA,CASSVGGNGYTF,TGTGCCAGCAGTGTAGGGGGCAATGGCTACACCTTC
TRBV6-1,TRBJ2-7,NA,NA,CASSEVVAQGGGEQYF,TGTGCCAGCAGTGAAGTAGTGGCCCAGGGCGGCGGCGAGCAGTACTTC
TRBV20-1,TRBJ2-7,TRBD2,once,CSASRLAGPDEQYF,TGCAGTGCTAGTAGACTAGCGGGTCCTGACGAGCAGTACTTC
TRBV28,TRBJ2-7,NA,NA,CASSLDNAYEQYF,TGTGCCAGCAGCCTCGACAATGCGTACGAGCAGTACTTC
TRBV7-9,TRBJ2-3,TRBD2,NA,CASSLGLAGLIRGTDTQYF,TGTGCCAGCAGCCTAGGACTAGCGGGTCTCATCAGGGGGACAGATACGCAGTATTTT
TRBV7-2,TRBJ2-7,TRBD1,NA,CASSNWGQGFYEQYF,TGTGCCAGCAGCAATTGGGGACAGGGATTCTACGAGCAGTACTTC
TRBV6-6,TRBJ1-1,NA,NA,CASSYEGMNTEAFF,TGTGCCAGCAGTTATGAGGGTATGAACACTGAAGCTTTCTTT
TRBV18,TRBJ2-1,TRBD1,once,CASSPLGTGVNNEQFF,TGTGCCAGCTCACCTTTGGGGACAGGGGTTAACAATGAGCAGTTCTTC
TRBV11-2,TRBJ1-5,TRBD1,NA,CASSPRADRVLQPQHF,TGTGCCAGCAGCCCCCGAGCGGACAGGGTACTTCAGCCCCAGCATTTT